This TCR beta chain originates from a study of blood T cells in healthy people across ages. In its sample, this clonotype was seen a few times. PCR was performed a second time for 7 to 11 cycles using a sample-barcoded 5' primer and a J-beta primer mix. MiXCR was run by TCRdb on the 5' RACE reads, yielding one entry per CDR3 protein. There are 600,000 to 1,000,000 distinct CDR3 sequences in the sample; just under 25% occur only once, and under 4.5% lies in the top ten. The same sample was also studied in work on T cells of mothers and their children.

Sequencing was performed on blood. The TCR sequence derives from a boy between 10 and 17 years old in good health.

CDR3 amino acids: CASSLRTAFNEKLFF. Written as DNA, the CDR3 is TGCGCCAGCAGCCTGAGGACAGCTTTTAATGAAAAACTGTTTTTT. The V gene is TRBV4-3, the J gene TRBJ1-4; D is perhaps TRBD1 (6 bases). The V end was cut by 4 bases, the J end by 4 bases, with 13 bases between. Germline CDR1 reads LGHNA; CDR2 reads YSLEER. The CDR3 loop spans 15 amino acids.